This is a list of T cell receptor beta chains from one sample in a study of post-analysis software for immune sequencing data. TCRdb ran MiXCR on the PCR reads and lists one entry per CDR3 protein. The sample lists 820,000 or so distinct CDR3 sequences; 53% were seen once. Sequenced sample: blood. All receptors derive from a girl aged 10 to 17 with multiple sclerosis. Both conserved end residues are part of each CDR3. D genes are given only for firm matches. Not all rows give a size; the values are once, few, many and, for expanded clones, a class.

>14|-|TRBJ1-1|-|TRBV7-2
TGTGCCGGCAGCTTATATCGGGGGCAGACTGAAGCTTTCTTT
CAGSLYRGQTEAFF
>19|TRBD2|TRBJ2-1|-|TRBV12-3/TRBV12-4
TGTGCCAGCAGCGGGACTAGCGGGAGGGATCGGTACCCCTACAATGAGCAGTTCTTC
CASSGTSGRDRYPYNEQFF
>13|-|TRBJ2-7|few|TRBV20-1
TGCAGTGCTGGTGGCAGAGTAAAATGGGAGCAGTACTTC
CSAGGRVKWEQYF
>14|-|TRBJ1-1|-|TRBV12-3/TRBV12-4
TGTGCCAGCACCTCAACAACAGGGAACACTGAAGCTTTCTTT
CASTSTTGNTEAFF
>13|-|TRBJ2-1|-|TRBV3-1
TGTGCCAGCAGCCGGGCCCCAGGGAATGAGCAGTTCTTC
CASSRAPGNEQFF
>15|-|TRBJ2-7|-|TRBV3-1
TGTGAATTCCTATTATCCGGGAATTTATTCGGCGAGCAGTACTTC
CEFLLSGNLFGEQYF
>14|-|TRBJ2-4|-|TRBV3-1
TGTGCCAGCAGCCAACAGGGCATTTGGAACATTCAGTACTTC
CASSQQGIWNIQYF
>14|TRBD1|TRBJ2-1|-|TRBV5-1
TGCGCCAGCAGCTTGGTACAGGGGGCCAATGAGCAGTTCTTC
CASSLVQGANEQFF
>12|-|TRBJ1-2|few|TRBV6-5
TGTGCCAGCAGTTACGGGGGTCATGGCTACACCTTC
CASSYGGHGYTF
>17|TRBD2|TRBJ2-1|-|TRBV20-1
TGCAGTGCTAGAGATCAACTCTCCGGCGGGAGGATCAATGAGCAGTTCTTC
CSARDQLSGGRINEQFF
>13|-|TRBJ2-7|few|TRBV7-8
TGTGCCAGCAGCCACACAGGGATCTACGAGCAGTACTTC
CASSHTGIYEQYF
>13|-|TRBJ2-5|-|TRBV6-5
TGTGCCAGCAAGTTACTCCCGGGGGAGACCCAGTACTTC
CASKLLPGETQYF
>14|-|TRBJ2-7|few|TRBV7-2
TGTGCCAGCAGCTTAGTCACCTCAACCTACGAGCAGTACTTC
CASSLVTSTYEQYF
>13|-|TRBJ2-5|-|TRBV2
TGTGCCAGCCGTAGAGGACAGAAAGAGACCCAGTACTTC
CASRRGQKETQYF
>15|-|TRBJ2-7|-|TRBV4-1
TGCGCCAGCAGCCAAGATAGGGACACCTACTACGAGCAGTACTTC
CASSQDRDTYYEQYF
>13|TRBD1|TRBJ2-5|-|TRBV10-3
TGTGCCATCGGGCGAGGGGGCGGAGAGACCCAGTACTTC
CAIGRGGGETQYF
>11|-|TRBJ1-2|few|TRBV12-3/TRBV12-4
TGTGCCAGCAGTTTATACTATGGCTACACCTTC
CASSLYYGYTF